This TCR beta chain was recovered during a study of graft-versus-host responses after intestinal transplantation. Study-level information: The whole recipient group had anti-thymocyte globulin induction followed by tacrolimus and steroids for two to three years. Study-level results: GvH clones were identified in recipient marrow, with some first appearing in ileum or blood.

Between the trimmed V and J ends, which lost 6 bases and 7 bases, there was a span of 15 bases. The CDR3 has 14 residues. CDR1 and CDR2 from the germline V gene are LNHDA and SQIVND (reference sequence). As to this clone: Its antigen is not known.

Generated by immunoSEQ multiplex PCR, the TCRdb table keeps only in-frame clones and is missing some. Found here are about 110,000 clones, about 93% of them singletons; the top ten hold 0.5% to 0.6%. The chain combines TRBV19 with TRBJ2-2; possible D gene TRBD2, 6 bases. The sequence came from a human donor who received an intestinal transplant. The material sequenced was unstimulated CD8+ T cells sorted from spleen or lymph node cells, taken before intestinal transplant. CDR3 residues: CASRASEGGGELFF. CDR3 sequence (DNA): TGTGCCAGTAGAGCTAGCGAAGGCGGCGGGGAGCTGTTTTTT.